These T cell receptor beta chains were read from a single sample in a study of follicular helper T cells after annual influenza vaccination. Method: immunoSEQ multiplex PCR; TCRdb's copy keeps in-frame clones and lacks some. The sample lists a few thousand clones, more than 60% occurring once. The material sequenced was CXCR5+ CD38- circulating T follicular helper cells from blood, taken on the day of influenza vaccination. Receptor source: an adult who received the influenza vaccine. Each CDR3 is given with its conserved first and last residue. The order of the fields is J gene, clone size, V gene, D gene, CDR3 protein, CDR3 DNA. A D gene is named only where the DNA matches it firmly. Part of the rows lack a size; the others show once, few, many or a class for expanded clones.

J gene: TRBJ1-2
clone size: .
V gene: TRBV14
D gene: .
CDR3 protein: CASSQDLRKGGYTF
CDR3 DNA: TGTGCCAGCAGCCAAGATCTTAGAAAAGGGGGCTACACCTTC

J gene: TRBJ1-4
clone size: .
V gene: TRBV6-6
D gene: TRBD1
CDR3 protein: CASSAPGGGNEKLFF
CDR3 DNA: TGTGCCAGCAGTGCACCAGGGGGGGGGAATGAAAAACTGTTTTTT

J gene: TRBJ1-3
clone size: .
V gene: TRBV5-4
D gene: TRBD1
CDR3 protein: CASSLGGTGGNTIYF
CDR3 DNA: TGTGCCAGCAGCTTAGGAGGGACAGGTGGAAACACCATATATTTT

J gene: TRBJ1-1
clone size: .
V gene: TRBV27
D gene: .
CDR3 protein: CASSLRGVFSEAFF
CDR3 DNA: TGTGCCAGCAGTTTAAGGGGGGTTTTTTCTGAAGCTTTCTTT

J gene: TRBJ1-1
clone size: .
V gene: TRBV18
D gene: .
CDR3 protein: CASSAGGRQSTEAFF
CDR3 DNA: TGTGCCAGCTCGGCCGGAGGCAGGCAATCCACTGAAGCTTTCTTT

J gene: TRBJ2-1
clone size: .
V gene: TRBV6-6
D gene: TRBD2
CDR3 protein: CASSRGGVNNEQFF
CDR3 DNA: TGTGCCAGCAGCCGCGGGGGGGTTAACAATGAGCAGTTCTTC

J gene: TRBJ1-1
clone size: .
V gene: TRBV11-3
D gene: .
CDR3 protein: CASSANLGRVEAFF
CDR3 DNA: TGTGCCAGCAGCGCTAATTTAGGGCGTGTTGAAGCTTTCTTT

J gene: TRBJ1-4
clone size: .
V gene: TRBV27
D gene: .
CDR3 protein: CASSLVGGMFEKLFF
CDR3 DNA: TGTGCCAGCAGCCTGGTGGGGGGGATGTTTGAAAAACTGTTTTTT

J gene: TRBJ1-4
clone size: few
V gene: TRBV5-1
D gene: .
CDR3 protein: CASSLGKLFF
CDR3 DNA: TGCGCCAGCAGTCTGGGAAAACTGTTTTTT

J gene: TRBJ1-4
clone size: once
V gene: TRBV25-1
D gene: .
CDR3 protein: CATSPGGRGEKLFF
CDR3 DNA: TGTGCCACCTCCCCGGGGGGGAGGGGAGAAAAACTGTTTTTT

J gene: TRBJ2-7
clone size: .
V gene: TRBV4-1
D gene: TRBD1
CDR3 protein: CASSQGLQGQWEQYF
CDR3 DNA: TGCGCCAGCAGCCAGGGGCTACAGGGGCAGTGGGAGCAGTACTTC

J gene: TRBJ1-5
clone size: .
V gene: TRBV5-6
D gene: .
CDR3 protein: CASSLRSGLNQPQHF
CDR3 DNA: TGTGCCAGCAGCTTGAGGTCAGGGTTGAATCAGCCCCAGCATTTT

J gene: TRBJ1-6
clone size: .
V gene: TRBV6-6
D gene: .
CDR3 protein: CASRPGDINSPLHF
CDR3 DNA: TGTGCCAGCAGGCCGGGAGATATTAATTCACCCCTCCACTTT

J gene: TRBJ2-1
clone size: .
V gene: TRBV7-5
D gene: .
CDR3 protein: CVRSSRSRGQVNEQFF
CDR3 DNA: TGTGTCAGAAGCTCCCGGTCCAGGGGGCAGGTCAATGAGCAGTTCTTC

J gene: TRBJ2-7
clone size: .
V gene: TRBV7-2
D gene: TRBD2
CDR3 protein: CASSSSGGSYEQYF
CDR3 DNA: TGTGCCAGCAGCTCCAGCGGGGGGAGCTACGAGCAGTACTTC

J gene: TRBJ2-7
clone size: .
V gene: TRBV11-3
D gene: TRBD1
CDR3 protein: CASSAGQGYYEQYF
CDR3 DNA: TGTGCCAGCAGCGCGGGACAGGGCTACTACGAGCAGTACTTC

J gene: TRBJ2-3
clone size: .
V gene: TRBV6-5
D gene: TRBD1
CDR3 protein: CASRRDRDRDTQYF
CDR3 DNA: TGTGCCAGCAGGCGGGACAGGGATCGCGATACGCAGTATTTT

J gene: TRBJ1-2
clone size: .
V gene: TRBV5-4
D gene: .
CDR3 protein: CASSSGGGFLGGYTF
CDR3 DNA: TGTGCCAGCAGCTCGGGGGGCGGGTTTCTGGGAGGCTACACCTTC

J gene: TRBJ1-1
clone size: .
V gene: TRBV2
D gene: .
CDR3 protein: CASSPMNTEAFF
CDR3 DNA: TGTGCCAGCAGTCCGATGAACACTGAAGCTTTCTTT

J gene: TRBJ1-2
clone size: .
V gene: TRBV29-1
D gene: .
CDR3 protein: CSVEGTQVEGYTF
CDR3 DNA: TGCAGCGTTGAAGGGACCCAGGTAGAAGGCTACACCTTC

J gene: TRBJ1-4
clone size: once
V gene: TRBV5-5
D gene: .
CDR3 protein: CASSLEWEKLFF
CDR3 DNA: TGTGCCAGCAGCTTGGAATGGGAAAAACTGTTTTTT

J gene: TRBJ1-1
clone size: .
V gene: TRBV18
D gene: .
CDR3 protein: CASSPPGGTEAFF
CDR3 DNA: TGTGCCAGCTCACCACCGGGAGGGACTGAAGCTTTCTTT

J gene: TRBJ1-3
clone size: .
V gene: TRBV15
D gene: .
CDR3 protein: CATSRDTGNTIYF
CDR3 DNA: TGTGCCACCAGCAGAGACACCGGAAACACCATATATTTT

J gene: TRBJ1-2
clone size: .
V gene: TRBV28
D gene: .
CDR3 protein: CASSSWDGNYGYTF
CDR3 DNA: TGTGCCAGCAGTTCCTGGGACGGCAACTATGGCTACACCTTC

J gene: TRBJ2-5
clone size: once
V gene: TRBV6-1
D gene: TRBD2
CDR3 protein: CASSGRLAVQETQYF
CDR3 DNA: TGTGCCAGCAGTGGAAGACTAGCGGTCCAAGAGACCCAGTACTTC

J gene: TRBJ2-7
clone size: .
V gene: TRBV7-6
D gene: .
CDR3 protein: CASSLGGAATYEQYF
CDR3 DNA: TGTGCCAGCAGCTTGGGGGGGGCGGCCACCTACGAGCAGTACTTC

J gene: TRBJ1-2
clone size: .
V gene: TRBV19
D gene: .
CDR3 protein: CASSIKGTLYGYTF
CDR3 DNA: TGTGCCAGTAGTATAAAGGGGACCCTATATGGCTACACCTTC

J gene: TRBJ1-3
clone size: .
V gene: TRBV19
D gene: .
CDR3 protein: CASSLLSTSVGNTIYF
CDR3 DNA: TGTGCCAGTAGTTTACTTTCGACATCAGTCGGAAACACCATATATTTT

J gene: TRBJ1-1
clone size: .
V gene: TRBV10-3
D gene: .
CDR3 protein: CAISVKAANTEAFF
CDR3 DNA: TGTGCCATCAGTGTGAAGGCAGCCAACACTGAAGCTTTCTTT

J gene: TRBJ1-3
clone size: .
V gene: TRBV5-4
D gene: .
CDR3 protein: CASSLDVGSGNTIYF
CDR3 DNA: TGTGCCAGCAGCTTGGATGTGGGCTCTGGAAACACCATATATTTT

J gene: TRBJ2-2
clone size: .
V gene: TRBV5-1
D gene: .
CDR3 protein: CASSLQGFSGELFF
CDR3 DNA: TGCGCCAGCAGCTTACAGGGTTTCTCCGGGGAGCTGTTTTTT

J gene: TRBJ1-6
clone size: .
V gene: TRBV19
D gene: TRBD1
CDR3 protein: CASSIAGTAVSPLHF
CDR3 DNA: TGTGCCAGTAGTATAGCCGGGACAGCGGTCTCACCCCTCCACTTT

J gene: TRBJ1-1
clone size: once
V gene: TRBV7-8
D gene: TRBD1
CDR3 protein: CASSFRDRGVEAFF
CDR3 DNA: TGTGCCAGCAGCTTTAGGGACAGGGGAGTTGAAGCTTTCTTT

J gene: TRBJ1-1
clone size: few
V gene: TRBV27
D gene: .
CDR3 protein: CASSRDTLATEAFF
CDR3 DNA: TGTGCCAGCAGCAGGGACACGTTAGCCACTGAAGCTTTCTTT

J gene: TRBJ1-3
clone size: few
V gene: TRBV6-5
D gene: .
CDR3 protein: CASSPGRISGNTIYF
CDR3 DNA: TGTGCCAGCAGTCCCGGGCGGATCTCTGGAAACACCATATATTTT

J gene: TRBJ1-2
clone size: .
V gene: TRBV7-9
D gene: .
CDR3 protein: CASSLEAAQSGYTF
CDR3 DNA: TGTGCCAGCAGCTTAGAGGCGGCCCAATCTGGCTACACCTTC

J gene: TRBJ2-1
clone size: .
V gene: TRBV5-1
D gene: TRBD2
CDR3 protein: CASSTQGAGLAGGNNEQFF
CDR3 DNA: TGCGCCAGCAGCACCCAGGGGGCGGGACTAGCGGGGGGAAACAATGAGCAGTTCTTC

J gene: TRBJ2-3
clone size: .
V gene: TRBV11-3
D gene: .
CDR3 protein: CASSFGGRDTTDTQYF
CDR3 DNA: TGTGCCAGCAGCTTCGGTGGCCGGGACACCACAGATACGCAGTATTTT

J gene: TRBJ2-3
clone size: .
V gene: TRBV2
D gene: .
CDR3 protein: CASEAYGGRTDTQYF
CDR3 DNA: TGTGCCAGCGAAGCCTACGGCGGGCGCACAGATACGCAGTATTTT

J gene: TRBJ1-1
clone size: .
V gene: TRBV5-4
D gene: .
CDR3 protein: CASSRFGDTEAFF
CDR3 DNA: TGTGCCAGCAGCCGGTTTGGTGACACTGAAGCTTTCTTT

J gene: TRBJ1-2
clone size: .
V gene: TRBV28
D gene: TRBD1
CDR3 protein: CASSLWGTGGDYGYTF
CDR3 DNA: TGTGCCAGCAGTTTATGGGGGACAGGGGGCGACTATGGCTACACCTTC

J gene: TRBJ1-5
clone size: few
V gene: TRBV6-5
D gene: .
CDR3 protein: CASSPSARTPQHF
CDR3 DNA: TGTGCCAGCAGTCCCTCCGCTCGCACTCCCCAGCATTTT

J gene: TRBJ2-2
clone size: .
V gene: TRBV11-3
D gene: .
CDR3 protein: CASKSGDTGELFF
CDR3 DNA: TGTGCCAGCAAGTCCGGGGACACCGGGGAGCTGTTTTTT

J gene: TRBJ1-2
clone size: .
V gene: TRBV6-1
D gene: .
CDR3 protein: CASSEDNRPGYTF
CDR3 DNA: TGTGCCAGCAGTGAAGACAACAGACCTGGCTACACCTTC

J gene: TRBJ2-2
clone size: .
V gene: TRBV19
D gene: .
CDR3 protein: CASSIMENTGELFF
CDR3 DNA: TGTGCCAGTAGTATTATGGAGAACACCGGGGAGCTGTTTTTT

J gene: TRBJ1-2
clone size: .
V gene: TRBV4-3
D gene: .
CDR3 protein: CASSRSRGGRDGYTF
CDR3 DNA: TGCGCCAGCTCCAGATCCCGGGGGGGGCGTGATGGCTACACCTTC

J gene: TRBJ1-5
clone size: .
V gene: TRBV5-5
D gene: .
CDR3 protein: CASSLEHYSNQPQHF
CDR3 DNA: TGTGCCAGCAGCCTTGAACATTATAGCAATCAGCCCCAGCATTTT

J gene: TRBJ2-1
clone size: .
V gene: TRBV18
D gene: TRBD1
CDR3 protein: CASSPVGQGASNEQFF
CDR3 DNA: TGTGCCAGCTCACCAGTCGGACAGGGGGCGAGTAATGAGCAGTTCTTC

J gene: TRBJ1-6
clone size: .
V gene: TRBV2
D gene: .
CDR3 protein: CATQDRYSPLHF
CDR3 DNA: TGTGCCACCCAGGACCGGTATTCACCCCTCCACTTT

J gene: TRBJ2-7
clone size: .
V gene: TRBV5-1
D gene: .
CDR3 protein: CASSYGVAEQYF
CDR3 DNA: TGCGCCAGCAGCTATGGGGTAGCCGAGCAGTACTTC

J gene: TRBJ1-4
clone size: .
V gene: TRBV4-3
D gene: .
CDR3 protein: CASSQEAAFNEKLFF
CDR3 DNA: TGCGCCAGCAGCCAAGAGGCTGCCTTCAATGAAAAACTGTTTTTT

J gene: TRBJ1-1
clone size: few
V gene: TRBV28
D gene: .
CDR3 protein: CASSFGATGSNTEAFF
CDR3 DNA: TGTGCCAGCAGTTTCGGGGCAACCGGGTCGAACACTGAAGCTTTCTTT

J gene: TRBJ2-5
clone size: .
V gene: TRBV4-3
D gene: .
CDR3 protein: CASSQRHEETQYF
CDR3 DNA: TGCGCCAGCAGCCAAAGGCATGAAGAGACCCAGTACTTC

J gene: TRBJ1-2
clone size: .
V gene: TRBV5-6
D gene: .
CDR3 protein: CASSLEQGRNGYTF
CDR3 DNA: TGTGCCAGCAGCTTGGAACAGGGAAGAAATGGCTACACCTTC